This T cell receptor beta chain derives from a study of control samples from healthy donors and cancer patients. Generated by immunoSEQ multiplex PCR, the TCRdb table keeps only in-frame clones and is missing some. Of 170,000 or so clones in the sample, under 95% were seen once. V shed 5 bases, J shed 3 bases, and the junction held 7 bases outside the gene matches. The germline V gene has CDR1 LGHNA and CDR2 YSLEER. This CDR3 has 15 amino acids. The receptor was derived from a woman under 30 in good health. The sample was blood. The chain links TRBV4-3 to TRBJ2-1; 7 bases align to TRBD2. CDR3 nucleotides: TGCGCCAGCAGCTTATCTAGCGGCGACTACAATGAGCAGTTCTTC. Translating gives CASSLSSGDYNEQFF.